What follows describes a single T cell receptor beta chain. Primers included in the PCR were 60 Vbeta and 13 Jbeta primers. Repertoires were generated with immunoSEQ multiplex PCR, while TCRdb's copy carries only in-frame clones and drops some. The sample lists about 64,000 clones, roughly 80% occurring once. This entry is derived from a study of cytomegalovirus exposure and HLA in healthy donors. The receptor was isolated from a male donor in good health and CMV-seropositive. Sequencing was done on a sample of PBMCs.

CDR3 sequence reads: CASSLGRSTDTQYF. CDR3 nucleotide sequence: TGTGCCAGCAGCTTAGGCCGGAGCACAGATACGCAGTATTTT. The chain joins TRBV7-2 to TRBJ2-3, with no clear D. CDR1 is SGHTA and CDR2 is FQGNSA in the germline V gene. This CDR3 is 14 amino acids long. V lost 1 base to trimming and J lost 0 bases, with 5 bases between them.